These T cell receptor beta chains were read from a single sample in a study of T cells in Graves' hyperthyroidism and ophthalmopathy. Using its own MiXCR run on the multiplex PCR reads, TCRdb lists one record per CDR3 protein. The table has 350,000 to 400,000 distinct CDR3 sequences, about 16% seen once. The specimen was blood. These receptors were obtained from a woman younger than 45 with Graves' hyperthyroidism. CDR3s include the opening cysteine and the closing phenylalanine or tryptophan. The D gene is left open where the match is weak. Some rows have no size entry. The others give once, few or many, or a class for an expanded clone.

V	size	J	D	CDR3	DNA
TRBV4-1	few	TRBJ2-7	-	CASSQLVRGYEQYF	TGCGCCAGCAGCCAATTAGTACGGGGTTACGAGCAGTACTTC
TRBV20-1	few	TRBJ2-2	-	CSASRYLNTGELFF	TGCAGTGCCAGCCGATATCTTAACACCGGGGAGCTGTTTTTT
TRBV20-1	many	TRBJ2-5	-	CSARDAQGKGRETQYF	TGCAGTGCTAGAGATGCACAGGGAAAGGGAAGAGAGACCCAGTACTTC
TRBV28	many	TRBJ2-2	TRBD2	CASSLFVAGNTGELFF	TGTGCCAGCAGTTTGTTCGTAGCGGGGAACACCGGGGAGCTGTTTTTT
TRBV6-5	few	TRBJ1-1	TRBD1	CASSSERGRVSNTEAFF	TGTGCCAGCAGTTCAGAGAGGGGGCGCGTGTCGAACACTGAAGCTTTCTTT
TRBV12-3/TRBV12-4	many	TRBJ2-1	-	CASRRGLSNEQFF	TGTGCCAGCCGAAGGGGACTTTCCAATGAGCAGTTCTTC
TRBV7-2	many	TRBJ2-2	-	CASSLIQGPTGELFF	TGTGCCAGCAGCTTAATCCAGGGGCCCACCGGGGAGCTGTTTTTT
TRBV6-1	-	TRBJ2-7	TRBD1	CASSPGQGIPYEQYF	TGTGCCAGCAGCCCGGGACAGGGAATACCCTACGAGCAGTACTTC
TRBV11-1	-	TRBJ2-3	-	CASSVASTDTQYF	TGTGCCAGCAGCGTAGCCTCCACAGATACGCAGTATTTT
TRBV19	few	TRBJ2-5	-	CASSTVLAWETQYF	TGTGCCAGTAGTACCGTGTTGGCGTGGGAGACCCAGTACTTC
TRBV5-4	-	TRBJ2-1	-	CASSQDGGGYNEQFF	TGTGCCAGCAGCCAGGACGGAGGGGGATACAATGAGCAGTTCTTC
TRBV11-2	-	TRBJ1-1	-	CASSLNGGRGKYRTEAFF	TGTGCCAGCAGCTTGAACGGGGGGCGGGGGAAGTATAGGACTGAAGCTTTCTTT
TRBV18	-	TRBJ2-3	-	CASSWEVDTNTQYF	TGTGCCAGCTCGTGGGAGGTCGACACAAATACGCAGTATTTT
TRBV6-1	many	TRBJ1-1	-	CASRPMGGVRAFF	TGTGCCAGCAGACCTATGGGGGGGGTACGAGCTTTCTTT
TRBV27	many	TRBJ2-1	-	CASSLSARRASNNEQFF	TGTGCCAGCAGTTTATCGGCCCGGCGGGCGTCAAACAATGAGCAGTTCTTC
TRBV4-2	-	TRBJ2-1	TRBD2	CASSQGTSGNNEQFF	TGTGCCAGCAGCCAAGGGACTAGCGGAAACAATGAGCAGTTCTTC
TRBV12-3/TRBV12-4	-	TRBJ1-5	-	CASSFDRFQPQHF	TGTGCCAGCAGCTTCGACAGGTTTCAGCCCCAGCATTTT
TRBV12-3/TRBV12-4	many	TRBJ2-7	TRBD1	CASSSRDRVFLTYEQYF	TGTGCCAGCAGTAGCCGGGACAGGGTCTTCCTAACCTACGAGCAGTACTTC
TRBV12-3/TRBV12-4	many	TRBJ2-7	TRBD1	CASRGTVSYEQYF	TGTGCCAGCAGAGGGACAGTCTCCTACGAGCAGTACTTC
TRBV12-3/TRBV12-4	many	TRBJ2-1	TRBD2	CASSSRLAGGYNEQFF	TGTGCCAGCAGTTCCAGACTAGCGGGAGGCTACAATGAGCAGTTCTTC
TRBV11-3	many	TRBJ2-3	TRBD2	CASSFGLETTDTQYF	TGTGCCAGCAGCTTCGGACTAGAGACCACAGATACGCAGTATTTT
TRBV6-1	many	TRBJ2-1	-	CASRRPGNEQFF	TGTGCCAGCAGGCGACCAGGCAATGAGCAGTTCTTC
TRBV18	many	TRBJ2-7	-	CASSPPRPYEQYF	TGTGCCAGCTCACCACCGAGACCATACGAGCAGTACTTC
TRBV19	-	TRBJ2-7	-	CASSIETFYEQYF	TGTGCCAGTAGTATAGAGACATTCTACGAGCAGTACTTC
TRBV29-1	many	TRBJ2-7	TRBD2	CSVEDRGSASGKTSTFYEQYF	TGCAGCGTTGAAGACAGGGGTTCAGCTAGCGGGAAGACCTCCACCTTCTACGAGCAGTACTTC
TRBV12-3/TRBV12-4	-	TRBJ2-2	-	CASNSISGWAGELFF	TGTGCCAGCAATTCAATTTCGGGATGGGCCGGGGAGCTGTTTTTT
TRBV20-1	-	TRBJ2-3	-	CSARVYGHTDTQYF	TGCAGTGCTAGAGTATACGGCCACACAGATACGCAGTATTTT
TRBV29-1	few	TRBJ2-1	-	CSVEWLQQFF	TGCAGCGTTGAGTGGTTACAACAGTTCTTC
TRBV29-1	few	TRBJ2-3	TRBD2	CSTGTSGRGDTQYF	TGCAGCACCGGGACTAGCGGGAGAGGAGATACGCAGTATTTT
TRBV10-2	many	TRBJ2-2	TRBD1	CASRDGGTGSYTGELFF	TGCGCCAGCAGAGACGGGGGGACAGGGTCTTACACCGGGGAGCTGTTTTTT
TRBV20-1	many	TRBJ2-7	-	CSARAWLARYYEQYF	TGCAGTGCCCGAGCGTGGCTAGCGAGATATTACGAGCAGTACTTC
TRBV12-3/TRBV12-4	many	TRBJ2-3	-	CASSLGLGFTDTQYF	TGTGCCAGCAGTTTGGGTCTTGGCTTCACAGATACGCAGTATTTT
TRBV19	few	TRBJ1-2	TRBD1	CASSIGQGPYGYTF	TGTGCCAGTAGTATCGGACAGGGCCCTTATGGCTACACCTTC
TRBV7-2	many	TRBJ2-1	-	CASSPTLEGSYNEQFF	TGTGCCAGCAGCCCCACCCTCGAGGGCTCCTACAATGAGCAGTTCTTC
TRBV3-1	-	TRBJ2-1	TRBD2	CASSQGLAGPYNEQFF	TGTGCCAGCAGCCAGGGACTAGCGGGCCCCTACAATGAGCAGTTCTTC